Listed below are T cell receptor beta chains from one sample, sequenced in a study of blood T cell repertoires in COVID-19. The data were produced by immunoSEQ multiplex PCR, yet TCRdb's version contains in-frame clones alone and is incomplete. This table holds 250,000 or so clones, 75% to 90% found once. The source material was peripheral blood. All receptors come from a man younger than 45 with active or convalescent COVID-19. Both conserved end residues are part of each CDR3. D genes are given only for firm matches. Some rows have no size entry. The others give once, few or many, or a class for an expanded clone.

j_call clone_size d_call v_call cdr3_aa cdr3_nt
TRBJ1-2 NA TRBD1 TRBV6-5 CASSYSTGGYGYTF TGTGCCAGCAGTTACTCCACAGGGGGCTATGGCTACACCTTC
TRBJ1-1 NA TRBD1 TRBV19 CASGRQGRRTEAFF TGTGCCAGTGGAAGACAGGGACGGCGAACTGAAGCTTTCTTT
TRBJ2-5 once TRBD2 TRBV6-6 CAIHPGPGGIETQYF TGTGCCATCCACCCCGGTCCGGGGGGGATTGAGACCCAGTACTTC
TRBJ1-5 once NA TRBV3-1/TRBV3-2 CASSQGPNQPQHF TGTGCCAGCAGCCAGGGCCCTAATCAGCCCCAGCATTTT
TRBJ1-1 NA NA TRBV5-1 CASSLGPGLNTEAFF TGCGCCAGCAGCTTGGGGCCGGGATTGAACACTGAAGCTTTCTTT
TRBJ2-2 NA TRBD1 TRBV28 CASSFPLGDRGANTGELFF TGTGCCAGCAGTTTCCCTTTAGGGGACAGGGGCGCGAACACCGGGGAGCTGTTTTTT
TRBJ1-1 few TRBD1 TRBV30 CAWSRQGAEAFF TGTGCCTGGAGCCGACAGGGGGCTGAAGCTTTCTTT
TRBJ2-6 NA NA TRBV4-1 CASSSNRAGANVLTF TGCGCCAGCAGCTCCAACAGGGCTGGGGCCAACGTCCTGACTTTC
TRBJ2-1 NA NA TRBV19 CASRSDPGQGAHNEQFF TGTGCCAGTAGATCTGACCCGGGACAAGGGGCCCACAATGAGCAGTTCTTC
TRBJ2-5 NA NA TRBV4-1 CASSRSGYQETQYF TGCGCCAGCAGCCGATCAGGGTACCAAGAGACCCAGTACTTC
TRBJ2-2 NA NA TRBV3-1/TRBV3-2 CASSHYRETGELFF TGTGCCAGCAGCCACTACCGGGAGACCGGGGAGCTGTTTTTT
TRBJ2-5 NA NA TRBV3-1/TRBV3-2 CASSQVASFSAETQYF TGTGCCAGCAGCCAAGTTGCTAGTTTTTCGGCAGAGACCCAGTACTTC
TRBJ2-3 NA TRBD2 TRBV3-1/TRBV3-2 CASSQGSGADTQYF TGTGCCAGCAGCCAGGGTAGCGGGGCAGATACGCAGTATTTT
TRBJ1-5 NA TRBD1 TRBV5-5 CASSLKDRAFGCNQPQHF TGTGCCAGCAGCTTGAAGGACAGGGCTTTTGGGTGCAATCAGCCCCAGCATTTT
TRBJ2-7 NA NA TRBV30 CAGAEGVPYEQYF TGTGCGGGAGCCGAGGGGGTTCCCTACGAGCAGTACTTC
TRBJ1-1 NA NA TRBV6-6 CASSWPPGTEAFF TGTGCCAGCTCCTGGCCGCCGGGCACTGAAGCTTTCTTT
TRBJ1-4 NA TRBD1 TRBV6-5 CASSLGQGNEKLFF TGTGCCAGCAGCCTAGGACAGGGAAATGAAAAACTGTTTTTT
TRBJ2-7 NA NA TRBV27 CASSQPGEDYEQYF TGTGCCAGCAGCCAACCAGGCGAAGACTACGAGCAGTACTTC
TRBJ2-7 NA TRBD1 TRBV4-3 CASSQYRGREQYF TGCGCCAGCAGCCAATACAGGGGGCGCGAGCAGTACTTC
TRBJ2-1 NA TRBD2 TRBV5-1 CASSLLAVNDEQFF TGCGCCAGCAGTTTGCTAGCGGTAAACGATGAGCAGTTCTTC
TRBJ1-3 NA NA TRBV18 CASSPQTGLSGNTIYF TGTGCCAGCTCACCTCAGACAGGTCTCTCTGGAAACACCATATATTTT
TRBJ1-2 NA NA TRBV19 CASKRPGVRGATYGYTF TGTGCCAGTAAGAGGCCGGGGGTAAGGGGTGCTACCTATGGCTACACCTTC
TRBJ1-4 NA NA TRBV20-1 CSASRDTSGEKLFF TGCAGTGCTAGTAGGGACACCTCGGGGGAAAAACTGTTTTTT
TRBJ2-1 NA TRBD1 TRBV19 CASSTTGQGHNEQFF TGTGCCAGTAGTACAACGGGACAGGGCCACAATGAGCAGTTCTTC
TRBJ1-2 NA NA TRBV16 CASSQSSSRSDYGYTF TGTGCCAGCAGCCAATCGTCGAGTCGGTCTGACTATGGCTACACCTTC
TRBJ2-2 NA NA TRBV28 CASSGQVPINTGELFF TGTGCCAGCAGCGGCCAGGTCCCTATTAACACCGGGGAGCTGTTTTTT
TRBJ2-2 NA TRBD2 TRBV6-1 CASSEELAGGPAGELFF TGTGCCAGCAGTGAAGAACTAGCGGGGGGGCCCGCCGGGGAGCTGTTTTTT
TRBJ1-2 NA NA TRBV5-1 CASSLSGRSYGYTF TGCGCCAGCAGCTTGTCAGGTCGGTCCTATGGCTACACCTTC
TRBJ1-2 NA NA TRBV7-6 CASSLAPGQSALEGYTF TGTGCCAGCAGCTTAGCCCCGGGTCAATCCGCGTTGGAGGGCTACACCTTC
TRBJ2-6 NA NA TRBV7-2 CASTSNGGSGANVLTF TGTGCCAGCACCTCGAACGGAGGTTCTGGGGCCAACGTCCTGACTTTC
TRBJ2-3 NA TRBD2 TRBV6-2/TRBV6-3 CASSYAVAGGSTDTQYF TGTGCCAGCAGTTACGCGGTGGCGGGGGGAAGCACAGATACGCAGTATTTT
TRBJ1-2 NA NA TRBV5-4 CAIQRGGGDGYTF TGTGCCATTCAAAGAGGGGGGGGAGATGGCTACACCTTC
TRBJ1-2 NA TRBD1 TRBV15 CATSRDAGGERGYTF TGTGCCACCAGCAGAGATGCAGGGGGCGAACGTGGCTACACCTTC
TRBJ1-2 NA NA TRBV12-3/TRBV12-4 CASSRGYGYTF TGTGCCAGCAGCCGGGGGTATGGCTACACCTTC
TRBJ2-5 NA NA TRBV5-1 CASSLYGSRETQYF TGCGCCAGCAGCTTGTACGGGTCGCGGGAGACCCAGTACTTC
TRBJ1-5 NA NA TRBV5-1 CASSPGQAGQPQHF TGCGCCAGCAGCCCCGGACAAGCTGGACAGCCCCAGCATTTT
TRBJ2-5 NA TRBD1 TRBV24-1 CATSDWTGGTQYF TGTGCCACCAGTGATTGGACAGGGGGGACCCAGTACTTC
TRBJ2-3 few NA TRBV7-2 CASTLTSGTDTQYF TGTGCCAGCACCCTGACTAGTGGTACAGATACGCAGTATTTT
TRBJ2-1 once TRBD2 TRBV7-8 CASSLRGGAFMTNEQFF TGTGCCAGCAGCTTACGCGGGGGGGCCTTTATGACGAATGAGCAGTTCTTC
TRBJ1-5 NA TRBD1 TRBV12-5 CASGLEGANQPQHF TGTGCTAGTGGTTTGGAGGGGGCCAATCAGCCCCAGCATTTT
TRBJ2-2 many TRBD2 TRBV4-2 CASSPGTSDTGELFF TGTGCCAGCAGCCCCGGGACTAGCGACACCGGGGAGCTGTTTTTT
TRBJ2-1 NA TRBD2 TRBV7-9 CASTNPSGGNSYNEQFF TGTGCCAGCACTAACCCTAGCGGGGGAAACTCCTACAATGAGCAGTTCTTC
TRBJ1-5 NA NA TRBV12-3/TRBV12-4 CASSWGGNQPQHF TGTGCCAGCAGTTGGGGCGGCAATCAGCCCCAGCATTTT
TRBJ2-7 NA NA TRBV5-1 CASSLWGGSGYEQYF TGCGCCAGCAGCTTGTGGGGGGGCTCTGGATACGAGCAGTACTTC
TRBJ1-2 NA NA TRBV21-1 CASNGTGNYGYTF TGTGCCAGCAATGGAACAGGGAACTATGGCTACACCTTC
TRBJ2-1 NA NA TRBV29-1 CRGGDSYNEQFF TGCAGAGGCGGGGACTCCTACAATGAGCAGTTCTTC
TRBJ1-3 NA NA TRBV5-1 CASSLEGKAGNTIYF TGCGCCAGCAGCTTGGAGGGGAAAGCAGGAAACACCATATATTTT
TRBJ2-7 once TRBD2 TRBV4-1 CASSHLAGDYEQYF TGCGCCAGCAGCCACCTAGCGGGGGACTACGAGCAGTACTTC
TRBJ1-1 NA NA TRBV7-2 CASSTAAIGQGEAFF TGTGCCAGCAGCACCGCTGCGATAGGCCAGGGTGAAGCTTTCTTT
TRBJ1-3 few NA TRBV7-2 CASSLERGDFLGPGNTIYF TGTGCCAGCAGCTTAGAGCGGGGGGACTTCCTAGGGCCTGGAAACACCATATATTTT
TRBJ2-3 once NA TRBV11-2 CASSGGRLVPDTQYF TGTGCCAGCAGCGGCGGACGACTAGTCCCAGATACGCAGTATTTT
TRBJ1-5 NA NA TRBV19 CASSITDYVNQPQHF TGTGCCAGTAGTATAACGGACTACGTCAATCAGCCCCAGCATTTT
TRBJ2-3 NA TRBD1 TRBV4-1 CASSSQGQFTDTQYF TGCGCCAGCAGCAGCCAGGGACAGTTCACAGATACGCAGTATTTT
TRBJ1-2 NA TRBD1 TRBV19 CASRRGETGGNYGYTF TGTGCCAGTAGACGCGGGGAGACAGGGGGAAACTATGGCTACACCTTC
TRBJ2-2 NA NA TRBV6-5 CASSFGENTGELFF TGTGCCAGCAGTTTCGGGGAGAACACCGGGGAGCTGTTTTTT
TRBJ2-1 NA TRBD2 TRBV7-9 CASSPGLAGDNEQFF TGTGCCAGCAGCCCGGGACTAGCGGGGGACAATGAGCAGTTCTTC
TRBJ2-2 NA TRBD1 TRBV7-9 CASSLGSGTVTGELFF TGTGCCAGCAGCTTAGGTTCTGGGACAGTCACCGGGGAGCTGTTTTTT
TRBJ1-2 few TRBD1 TRBV6-5 CASRDRAYGYTF TGTGCCAGCAGGGACAGGGCCTATGGCTACACCTTC